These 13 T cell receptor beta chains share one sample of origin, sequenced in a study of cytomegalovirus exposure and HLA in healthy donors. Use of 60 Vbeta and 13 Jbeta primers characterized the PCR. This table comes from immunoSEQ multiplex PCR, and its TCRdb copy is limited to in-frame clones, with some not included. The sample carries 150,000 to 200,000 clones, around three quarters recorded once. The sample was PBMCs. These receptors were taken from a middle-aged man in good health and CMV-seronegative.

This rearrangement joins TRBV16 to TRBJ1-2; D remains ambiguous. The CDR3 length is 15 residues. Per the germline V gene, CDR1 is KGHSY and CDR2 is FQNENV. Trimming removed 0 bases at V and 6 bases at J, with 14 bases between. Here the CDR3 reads CASSQSTGTVDGYTF. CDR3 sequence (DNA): TGTGCCAGCAGCCAATCGACGGGAACGGTAGATGGCTACACCTTC.

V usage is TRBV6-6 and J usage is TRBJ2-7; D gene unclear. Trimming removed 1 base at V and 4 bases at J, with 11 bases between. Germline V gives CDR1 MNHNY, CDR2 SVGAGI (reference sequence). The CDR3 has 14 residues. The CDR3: CASSYFLSLYEQYF. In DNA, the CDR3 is TGTGCCAGCAGTTACTTCCTCTCGTTGTACGAGCAGTACTTC.

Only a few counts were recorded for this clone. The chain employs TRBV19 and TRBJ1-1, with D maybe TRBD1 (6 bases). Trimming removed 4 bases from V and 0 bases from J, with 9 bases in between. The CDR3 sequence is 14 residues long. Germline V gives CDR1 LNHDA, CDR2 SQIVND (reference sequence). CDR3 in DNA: TGTGCCAGTAGTAAAGCAGGGGTGAACACTGAAGCTTTCTTT. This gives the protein CASSKAGVNTEAFF.

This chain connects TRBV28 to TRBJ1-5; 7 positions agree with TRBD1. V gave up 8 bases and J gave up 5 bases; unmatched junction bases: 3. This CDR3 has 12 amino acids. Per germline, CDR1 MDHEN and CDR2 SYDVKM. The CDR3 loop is CASGQGDQPQHF. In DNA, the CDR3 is TGTGCCAGCGGTCAGGGGGATCAGCCCCAGCATTTT.

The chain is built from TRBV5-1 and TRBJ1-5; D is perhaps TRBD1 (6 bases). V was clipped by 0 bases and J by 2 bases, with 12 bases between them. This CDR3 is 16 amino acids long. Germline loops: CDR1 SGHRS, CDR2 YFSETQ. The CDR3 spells CASSLGPGAGNQPQHF. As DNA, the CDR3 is TGCGCCAGCAGCTTGGGTCCAGGGGCCGGCAATCAGCCCCAGCATTTT.

This CDR3 is CASSFSGRPDTQYF. For the CDR3, the DNA is TGTGCCAGCAGCTTTAGCGGGAGGCCAGATACGCAGTATTTT. V usage is TRBV7-3 and J usage is TRBJ2-3; 10 bases line up with TRBD2. J gave up 4 bases and V 3 bases, and 1 base lay outside the gene matches. Germline values: CDR1 SGHTA, CDR2 FQGTGA. This CDR3 spans 14 amino acids.

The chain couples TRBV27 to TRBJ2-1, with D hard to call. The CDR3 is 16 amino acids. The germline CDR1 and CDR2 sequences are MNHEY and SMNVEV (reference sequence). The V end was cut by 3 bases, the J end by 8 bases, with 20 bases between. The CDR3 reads CASSFFPSSPPHEQFF. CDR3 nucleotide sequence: TGTGCCAGCAGTTTTTTCCCCTCCTCCCCCCCCCATGAGCAGTTCTTC.

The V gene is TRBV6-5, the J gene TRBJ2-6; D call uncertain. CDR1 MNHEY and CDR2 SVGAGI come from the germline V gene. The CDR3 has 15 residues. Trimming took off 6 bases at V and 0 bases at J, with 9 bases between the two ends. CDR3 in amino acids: CASRQASSGANVLTF. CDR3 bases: TGTGCCAGCAGGCAGGCGAGCTCTGGGGCCAACGTCCTGACTTTC.

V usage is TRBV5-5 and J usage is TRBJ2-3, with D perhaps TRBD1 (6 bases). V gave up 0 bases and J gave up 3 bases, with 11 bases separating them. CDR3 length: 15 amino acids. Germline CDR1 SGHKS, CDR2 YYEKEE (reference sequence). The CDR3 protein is CASSLVGHPTDTQYF. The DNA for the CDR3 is TGTGCCAGCAGCTTGGTGGGACACCCAACAGATACGCAGTATTTT.

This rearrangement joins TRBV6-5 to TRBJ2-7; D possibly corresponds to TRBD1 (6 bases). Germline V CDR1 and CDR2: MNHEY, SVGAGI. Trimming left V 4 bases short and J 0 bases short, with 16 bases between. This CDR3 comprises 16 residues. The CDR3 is CASSLLVGDTSYEQYV. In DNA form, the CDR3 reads TGTGCCAGCAGTTTATTGGTGGGGGACACCTCCTACGAGCAGTACGTC.

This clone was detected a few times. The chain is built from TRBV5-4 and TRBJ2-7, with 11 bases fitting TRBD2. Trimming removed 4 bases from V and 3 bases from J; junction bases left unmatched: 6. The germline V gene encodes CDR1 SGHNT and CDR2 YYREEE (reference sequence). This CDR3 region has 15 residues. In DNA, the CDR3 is TGTGCCAGCAGCCCGGGGACTAGCGGATACTACGAGCAGTACGTC. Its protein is CASSPGTSGYYEQYV.

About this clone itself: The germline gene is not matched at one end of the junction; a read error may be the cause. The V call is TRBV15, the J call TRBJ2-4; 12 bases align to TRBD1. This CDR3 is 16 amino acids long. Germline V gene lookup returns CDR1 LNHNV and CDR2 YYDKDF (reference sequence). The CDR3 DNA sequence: TGTGCCACCAGCAGGGGGACAGGGGGCGGCGAAAACAGTCAGTACTTC. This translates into CATSRGTGGGENSQYF.

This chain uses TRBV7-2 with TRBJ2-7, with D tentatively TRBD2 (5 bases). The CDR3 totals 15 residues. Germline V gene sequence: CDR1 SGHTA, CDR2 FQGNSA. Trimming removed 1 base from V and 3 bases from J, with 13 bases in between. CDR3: CASSLGPGRSYEQYF. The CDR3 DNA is TGTGCCAGCAGCTTAGGGCCGGGAAGAAGCTACGAGCAGTACTTC.